This T cell receptor (beta chain) comes out of a study of cytomegalovirus exposure and HLA in healthy donors. Study conclusions and caveats: In an earlier analysis, most TCR beta V segments were productive about 87% or about 30% of the time. Researchers had no immune exposure information except CMV serostatus available. Listed as cytomegalovirus-associated were 150 to 200 TCR beta chains. V- and J-gene trimming in TCR beta was tied to a missense DCLRE1C variant by an analysis performed later.

The CDR3 has 14 residues. V was pared by 6 bases and J by 4 bases, with 6 bases of the junction left unmatched. Looked up from germline, CDR1 is MNHEY and CDR2 is SVGAGI. This clone was seen just once. Its specificity is not known. 13 Jbeta primers and 60 Vbeta primers were used for the PCR. The assay was immunoSEQ multiplex PCR, and TCRdb's table has in-frame clones only and misses some. The data contain 95,000 to 150,000 clones, around 70% of them singletons. The material sequenced was PBMCs. The rearrangement links TRBV6-5 to TRBJ2-7, with 10 bases identical to TRBD1. This TCR came from a man aged 40-49 years in good health and CMV-seropositive. CDR3 sequence reads: CASRGTGDVYEQYF. The CDR3 DNA sequence: TGTGCCAGCAGGGGGACAGGGGATGTATACGAGCAGTACTTC.